This passage covers 8 T cell receptor beta chains from one sample sequenced in a study of tumor-infiltrating lymphocytes in primary liver carcinoma. Blood RNA originated from unsorted whole blood, with germline DNA additionally extracted. Using a constant-region primer together with ProtoScript II reverse transcriptase, TCR beta cDNA was made from approximately 0.55 ug of total RNA. Modified slightly, ARM-PCR produced TCR beta libraries over three nested multiplex PCR rounds. Forward primers for TRBV1-TRBV30 and a C-beta reverse primer served the first two PCR rounds, at roughly 10 cycles each. TCRdb re-called the multiplex PCR reads through MiXCR, storing one row per CDR3 protein. The sample comprises approximately 330,000 distinct CDR3 sequences, about 61% of which are singletons, and approximately 5.9% rests with the top ten. Specimen: peripheral blood. These receptors were collected from a man aged 35 to 55 with primary liver carcinoma and hepatitis B virus infection.

About this clonotype itself: Likely a read error: the CDR3 ends without its conserved phenylalanine or tryptophan. This chain links TRBV11-1 with TRBJ2-7; 10 positions match TRBD2. The CDR3 runs 17 residues. After removal of 1 base from V and 0 bases from J, the junction contained 6 bases not matched to a gene. Germline assignment: CDR1 SGHAT and CDR2 FQDESV (reference sequence). The CDR3 loop is CASSLEELAGSSYEQYL. The CDR3 bases are TGTGCCAGCAGCTTAGAGGAACTAGCGGGGAGCTCCTACGAGCAGTACCTC.

This clonotype has ten or more counts. This chain connects TRBV6-2 or TRBV6-3 to TRBJ2-1, with D possibly being TRBD2 (6 bases). Trimming took 0 bases from V and 0 from J, leaving 15 bases between them. The CDR3 totals 18 residues. From germline, CDR1 is MNHEY and CDR2 SVGEGT. This CDR3 is CASSYSLRGLSSYNEQFF. CDR3 in DNA: TGTGCCAGCAGTTACTCGTTGCGGGGTCTGAGCTCCTACAATGAGCAGTTCTTC.

This sequence joins TRBV7-6 and TRBJ2-5, with TRBD2 identical over 7 bases. Germline CDR1 is SGHVS and CDR2 is FNYEAQ. The CDR3 is 15 residues long. The J segment lost 2 bases and the V segment lost 1 base, leaving 4 bases of the junction unmatched. This CDR3 is CASSLVREAQETQYF. The CDR3 nucleotides are TGTGCCAGCAGCTTAGTTCGGGAGGCGCAAGAGACCCAGTACTTC.

The chain couples TRBV10-3 to TRBJ2-2; D unresolved. Trimming shortened V by 2 bases and J by 8 bases, and 18 bases separated the two germline ends. The CDR3 length is 16 residues. Germline CDR1 reads ENHRY; CDR2 reads SYGVKD. In nucleotides, the CDR3 is TGTGCCATCAGTGAGAACGAGGCAGGCCGAGCTGGGGAGCTGTTTTTT. Encoded protein: CAISENEAGRAGELFF.

Concerning this clonotype itself: Just one base apart from a much larger clone, this may be a read error. CDR3 loop: CSASLLAGGSGELFF. In DNA, the CDR3 is TGCAGCGCGTCTCTGCTAGCGGGAGGAAGCGGGGAGCTGTTTTTT. The rearrangement links TRBV29-1 to TRBJ2-2; 11 bases map to TRBD2. The germline gives CDR1 SQVTM, CDR2 ANQGSEA. CDR3 length: 15 residues. After removal of 7 bases from V and 7 bases from J, the junction contained 11 bases not matched to a gene.

There are many counts of this clonotype. The CDR3 loop is CASSYRGGQETQYF. The CDR3 bases are TGTGCCAGCAGTTACAGGGGTGGCCAAGAGACCCAGTACTTC. The V gene is TRBV6-5, the J gene TRBJ2-5, with D possibly TRBD1 on 5 matching bases. The germline V gene has CDR1 MNHEY and CDR2 SVGAGI. With 2 bases removed from V and 1 base from J, the gap between germline ends came to 8 bases. The CDR3 loop spans 14 amino acids.

This rearrangement joins TRBV28 to TRBJ2-3; either TRBD1 or TRBD2 may fit D (5 bases each). This CDR3 has 16 residues. The germline V gene encodes CDR1 MDHEN and CDR2 SYDVKM. The V gene lost 1 base and the J gene lost 3 bases, with 14 bases spanning the gap. CDR3 sequence reads: CASSLSGPVGTDTQYF. DNA for the CDR3: TGTGCCAGCAGTTTATCGGGACCAGTGGGGACAGATACGCAGTATTTT.

Of note for this clonotype: Since a much larger clone is just one base distant, this may be a read error. The chain uses TRBV6-1 and TRBJ2-3; TRBD1 aligns across 7 bases. The germline gives CDR1 MNHNS, CDR2 SASEGT. CDR3 length equals 14 residues. With 4 bases clipped from V and 5 bases from J, the junction kept 6 bases outside the gene matches. CDR3 in DNA: TGTGCCAGCAGTGCCCGACAGGGTGTAGATACGCAGTATTTT. As protein: CASSARQGVDTQYF.